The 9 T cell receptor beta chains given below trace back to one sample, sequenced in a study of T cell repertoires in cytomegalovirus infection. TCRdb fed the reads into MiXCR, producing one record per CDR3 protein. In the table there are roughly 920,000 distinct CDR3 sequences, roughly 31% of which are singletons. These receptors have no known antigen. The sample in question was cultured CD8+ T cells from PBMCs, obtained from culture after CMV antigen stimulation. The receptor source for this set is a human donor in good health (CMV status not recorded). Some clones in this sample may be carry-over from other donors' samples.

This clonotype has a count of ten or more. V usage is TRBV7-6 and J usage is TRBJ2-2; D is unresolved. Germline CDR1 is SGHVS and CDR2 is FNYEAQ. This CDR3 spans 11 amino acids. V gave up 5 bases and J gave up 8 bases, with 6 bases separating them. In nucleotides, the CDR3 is TGTGCCAGCAGCATCGGAGGGGAGCTGTTTTTT. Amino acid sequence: CASSIGGELFF.

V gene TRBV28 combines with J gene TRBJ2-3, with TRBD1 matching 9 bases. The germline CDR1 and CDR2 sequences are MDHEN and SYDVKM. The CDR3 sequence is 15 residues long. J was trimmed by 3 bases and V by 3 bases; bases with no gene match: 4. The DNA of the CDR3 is TGTGCCAGCAGTTTTCCACAGGGGGCAACAGATACGCAGTATTTT. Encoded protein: CASSFPQGATDTQYF.

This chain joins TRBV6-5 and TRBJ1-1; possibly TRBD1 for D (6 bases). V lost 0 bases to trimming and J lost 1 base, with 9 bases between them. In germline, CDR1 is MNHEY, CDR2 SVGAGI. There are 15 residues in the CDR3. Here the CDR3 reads CASSYSQTGNTEAFF. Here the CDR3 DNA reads TGTGCCAGCAGTTACTCCCAGACAGGGAACACTGAAGCTTTCTTT.

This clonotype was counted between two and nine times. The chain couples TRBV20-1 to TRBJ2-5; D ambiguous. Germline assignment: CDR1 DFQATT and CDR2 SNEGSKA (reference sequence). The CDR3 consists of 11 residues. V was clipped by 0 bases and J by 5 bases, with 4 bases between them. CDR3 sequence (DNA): TGCAGTGCTAGAGAGGGGGAGACCCAGTACTTC. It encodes CSAREGETQYF.

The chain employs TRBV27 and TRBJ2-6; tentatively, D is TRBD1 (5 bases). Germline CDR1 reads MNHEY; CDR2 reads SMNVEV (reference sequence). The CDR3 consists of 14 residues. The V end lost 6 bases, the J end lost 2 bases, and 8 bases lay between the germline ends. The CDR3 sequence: CASSRATGANVLTF. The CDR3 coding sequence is TGTGCCAGCAGCAGGGCAACTGGGGCCAACGTCCTGACTTTC.

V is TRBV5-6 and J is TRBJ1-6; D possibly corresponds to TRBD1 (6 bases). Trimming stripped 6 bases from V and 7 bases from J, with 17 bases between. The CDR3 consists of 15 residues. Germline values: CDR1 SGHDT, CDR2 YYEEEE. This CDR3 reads CASTLGQGWNSPLHF. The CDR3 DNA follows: TGTGCCAGCACCCTGGGCCAGGGGTGGAATTCACCCCTCCACTTT.

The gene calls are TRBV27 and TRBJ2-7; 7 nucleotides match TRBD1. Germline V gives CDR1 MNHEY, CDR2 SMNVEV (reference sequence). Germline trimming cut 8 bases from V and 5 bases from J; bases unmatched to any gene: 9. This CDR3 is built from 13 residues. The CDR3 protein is CASGTGAENEQYF. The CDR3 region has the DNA TGTGCCAGCGGTACAGGGGCCGAGAACGAGCAGTACTTC.

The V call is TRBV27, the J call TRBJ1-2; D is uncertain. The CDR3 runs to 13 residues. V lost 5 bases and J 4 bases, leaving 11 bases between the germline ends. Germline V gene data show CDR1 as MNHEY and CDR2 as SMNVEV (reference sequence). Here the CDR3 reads CASSPQVGYGYTF. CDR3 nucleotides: TGTGCCAGCAGTCCCCAAGTAGGCTATGGCTACACCTTC.

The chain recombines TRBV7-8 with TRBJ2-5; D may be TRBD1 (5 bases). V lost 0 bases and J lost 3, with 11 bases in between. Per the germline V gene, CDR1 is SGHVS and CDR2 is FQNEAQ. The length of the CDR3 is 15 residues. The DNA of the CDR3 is TGTGCCAGCAGCTTAGCCCCAGGGAAAAAAGAGACCCAGTACTTC. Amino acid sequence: CASSLAPGKKETQYF. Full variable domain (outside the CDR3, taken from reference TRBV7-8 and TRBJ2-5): GAGVSQSPRYKVAKRGQDVALRCDPISGHVSLFWYQQALGQGPEFLTYFQNEAQLDKSGLPSDRFFAERPEGSVSTLKIQRTQQEDSAVYLCASSLAPGKKETQYFGPGTRLLVL.